Listed below are T cell receptor beta chains from one sample, sequenced in a study of cytotoxic CD8 clonotypes in ibrutinib-treated CLL. TCRdb keeps only in-frame clones here, not all; method: immunoSEQ multiplex PCR. The sample records hundreds of thousands of clones, roughly 74% being singletons. The sample was PBMCs, taken after 24 months of ibrutinib treatment. The receptors derive from a human donor with chronic lymphocytic leukemia. The CDR3 runs from the conserved cysteine through the conserved F or W. A D gene is named only where the DNA matches it firmly. Not all rows give a size; the values are once, few, many and, for expanded clones, a class.

j_call,d_call,clone_size,v_call,cdr3_nt,cdr3_aa
TRBJ2-3,NA,few,TRBV19,TGTGCCAGTAGTCTCGCTAGGACGCAGTATTTT,CASSLARTQYF
TRBJ1-1,NA,NA,TRBV30,TGTGCCTGGAGTGGATTTACTGAAGCTTTCTTT,CAWSGFTEAFF
TRBJ2-7,TRBD1,NA,TRBV9,TGTGCCAGCAGCGTAGAGGGGGCAGGGAGCGACGAGCAGTACTTC,CASSVEGAGSDEQYF
TRBJ2-7,NA,NA,TRBV2,TGTGCCAGCAGTGATTTGGTAGTGTCTTCGGACGGTTCCTACGAGCAGTACTTC,CASSDLVVSSDGSYEQYF
TRBJ2-7,NA,NA,TRBV30,TGTGCCTGGAGTGGTGACAGCTACGAGCAGTACTTC,CAWSGDSYEQYF
TRBJ1-1,NA,NA,TRBV28,TGTGCCAGCAGGCGCAGTGAGATTGGAGCTTTCTTT,CASRRSEIGAFF
TRBJ2-6,NA,NA,TRBV2,TGTGCCAGCAGTTTGACAGCCTACTCTGGGGCCAACGTCCTGACTTTC,CASSLTAYSGANVLTF
TRBJ2-7,TRBD2,NA,TRBV28,TGTGCCAGCAGTTTAGGAGCGGGAGTAAATCACGAGCAGTACTTC,CASSLGAGVNHEQYF
TRBJ1-2,TRBD1,NA,TRBV5-1,TGCGCCAGCAGCGATAGGACAGGCTGGATCTATGGCTACACCTTC,CASSDRTGWIYGYTF
TRBJ2-2,TRBD1,NA,TRBV11-1,TGTGCCAGCAGCTTATACAGGGGTGGGGAGCTGTTTTTT,CASSLYRGGELFF
TRBJ2-2,TRBD1,NA,TRBV30,TGTGCCTGGGGGACAGGGGGCATCTCCGGGGAGCTGTTTTTT,CAWGTGGISGELFF